This entry features one T cell receptor beta chain sequence. Its target is not known. The data stem from a study of cytomegalovirus exposure and HLA in healthy donors. Regarding the study as a whole: In vitro data verified three CMV-associated chains as specific for CMV antigens.

PCR was performed using 60 Vbeta and 13 Jbeta primers. The repertoire was sequenced with immunoSEQ multiplex PCR; TCRdb's copy has only in-frame clones and lacks some. The table lists about 170,000 clones, 80% of them singletons. V was shortened by 4 bases and J by 1 base, with 16 bases between the two germline ends. This CDR3 comprises 16 residues. From germline, CDR1 is MDHEN and CDR2 SYDVKM. This receptor was taken from a woman between 50 and 59 years old in good health and CMV-seropositive. Sequenced material: PBMCs. The chain employs TRBV28 and TRBJ1-2; D unclear. CDR3 sequence: CASSSPSAGSNYGYTF. Written as DNA, the CDR3 is TGTGCCAGCAGTTCACCCTCGGCGGGCAGTAACTATGGCTACACCTTC.